This T cell receptor beta chain comes out of a study of T-cell memory formation after mild COVID-19. Across the whole study: Among the donors, TCR clusters were largely specific to each donor.

A word on this clonotype: Its specificity is not known.

Study conclusions and caveats: Confirmation was lacking for SARS-CoV-2 specificity of second-wave clones that peaked on day 37.

Trimming removed 6 bases from V and 2 bases from J, with 16 bases in between. Looked up from germline, CDR1 is SGDLS and CDR2 is YYNGEE. The CDR3 is made up of 15 amino acids. Amplification by 5'RACE using constant-segment primers produced TCR alpha and TCR beta cDNA libraries that carried sample barcodes and UMIs. Each CDR3 protein gets one entry after TCRdb re-called the 5' RACE reads with MiXCR. The repertoire includes hundreds of thousands of distinct CDR3 sequences, about 20% of them detected once, and 7.5% to 9.5% sits in the top ten. V and J are TRBV9 and TRBJ2-3, with D hard to call. Specimen: PBMCs or a T cell subset sorted from them (not recorded which). This sequence originates from an adult woman who had mild COVID-19 (a few samples of this study predate the infection). Cell type and time point are not known. This CDR3 is CASNSFGLVTDTQYF. The CDR3 DNA reads as TGTGCCAGCAACTCATTCGGGCTTGTCACAGATACGCAGTATTTT.